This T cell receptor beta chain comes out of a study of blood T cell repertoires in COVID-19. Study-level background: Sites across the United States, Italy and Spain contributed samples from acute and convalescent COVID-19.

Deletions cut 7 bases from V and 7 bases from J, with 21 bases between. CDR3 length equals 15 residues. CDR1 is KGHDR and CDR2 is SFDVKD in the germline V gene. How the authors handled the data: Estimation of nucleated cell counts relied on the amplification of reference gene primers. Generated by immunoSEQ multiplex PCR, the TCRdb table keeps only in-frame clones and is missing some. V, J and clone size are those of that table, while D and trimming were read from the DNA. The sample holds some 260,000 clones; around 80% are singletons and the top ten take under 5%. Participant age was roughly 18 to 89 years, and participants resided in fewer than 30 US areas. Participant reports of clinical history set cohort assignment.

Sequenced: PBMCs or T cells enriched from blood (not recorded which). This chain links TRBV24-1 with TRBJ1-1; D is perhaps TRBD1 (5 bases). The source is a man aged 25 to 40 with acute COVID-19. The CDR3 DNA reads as TGTGCCACCAGATCCGGTAAGGCCCAGGGCGGTGAAGCTTTCTTT. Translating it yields CATRSGKAQGGEAFF.